This TCR beta chain appears in the sequencing data of a study of beta chain features in type 1 diabetes. Study-wide results and limits: Shorter TCRB CDR3s, moderately but significantly so, were found in Type 1 diabetes patients in all four CD4+ subsets. Compared to healthy donors, patients appeared to have naive, central memory and Treg TCRB repertoires that were more alike.

CDR1 and CDR2 from the germline V gene are SGHVS and FQNEAQ. V gave up 5 bases and J gave up 1 base; unmatched junction bases: 9. This CDR3 spans 16 amino acids. The whole isolated RNA underwent reverse transcription, so sequencing captured expressed TCRB transcripts. TCRdb keeps only in-frame clones here, not all; method: immunoSEQ multiplex PCR. This table has approximately 260,000 clones, less than 30% appearing once. This clone was detected a few times. Its specificity is unknown. Central memory, naive, regulatory and stem cell-like memory CD4+ cells were sorted by CD45RO/CCR7/CD25/CD127/CD95/CD27.

The specimen was naive CD4+ T cells from blood. This TCR came from a woman under 40 with type 1 diabetes. This chain connects TRBV7-8 to TRBJ2-3, with 7 positions matching TRBD2. CDR3 DNA sequence: TGTGCCAGCAGCCCAGGGACTAAACCTGGCACAGATACGCAGTATTTT. The encoded protein is CASSPGTKPGTDTQYF.